Listed here are 31 T cell receptor beta chains from one sample, sequenced in a study of human T cells and chemical hapten exposure. Time point in this sample: pre-sensitization, week 0. Treatment meaning: therapeutic diphenylcyclopropenone sensitization with weekly scalp DPC. From the RACE reads, TCRdb called clonotypes with MiXCR, one entry per CDR3 protein. This table holds over 300,000 distinct CDR3 sequences, 4.5% to 6% found once. Sequenced here: whole blood, sampled in connection with sensitization to the hapten diphenylcyclopropenone (DPC). Every receptor here comes from a woman between 50 and 59 years old with alopecia areata. Some clones in this sample may be carry-over from other donors' samples.

This clonotype was picked up a small number of times. The chain joins TRBV28 to TRBJ2-4, with D perhaps matching TRBD1 (6 bases). V was shortened by 3 bases and J by 8 bases, with 11 bases between the two germline ends. This CDR3 is built from 13 residues. Per germline, CDR1 MDHEN and CDR2 SYDVKM. The CDR3, as DNA: TGTGCCAGCAGTTTCACAGGGACGGACATTCAGTACTTC. It specifies CASSFTGTDIQYF.

This rearrangement joins TRBV11-2 to TRBJ2-7; no definite D call. This CDR3 comprises 13 residues. V lost 2 bases and J 2 bases, leaving 7 bases between the germline ends. Germline V gene data show CDR1 as SGHAT and CDR2 as FQNNGV. The CDR3: CASSLRAAYEQYF. The CDR3 DNA reads TGTGCCAGCAGCTTAAGGGCGGCCTACGAGCAGTACTTC. Variable domain in full (rest from reference TRBV11-2 and TRBJ2-7): EAGVAQSPRYKIIEKRQSVAFWCNPISGHATLYWYQQILGQGPKLLIQFQNNGVVDDSQLPKDRFSAERLKGVDSTLKIQPAKLEDSAVYLCASSLRAAYEQYFGPGTRLTVT.

This clonotype was detected a few times. The V call is TRBV9, the J call TRBJ2-1; either TRBD1 or TRBD2 may supply D (6 bases each). Trimming removed 3 bases at V and 6 bases at J, with 13 bases between. The germline gives CDR1 SGDLS, CDR2 YYNGEE. The CDR3 contains 14 residues. For the CDR3, the DNA is TGTGCCAGCAGCGCAGCCACGGGGGCCAATGAGCAGTTCTTC. Its translation: CASSAATGANEQFF.

This clonotype was seen repeatedly, ten times or more. The rearrangement joins TRBV9 to TRBJ2-3, with 10 bases that match TRBD2. The germline V gene encodes CDR1 SGDLS and CDR2 YYNGEE. The CDR3 covers 16 residues. V shed 0 bases and J 3 bases; nucleotides not matched to a gene: 4. CDR3 nucleotides: TGTGCCAGCAGCGTAGTCGGACTAGCGGAAACAGATACGCAGTATTTT. As protein: CASSVVGLAETDTQYF.

Ten or more counts support this clonotype. V is TRBV7-9 and J is TRBJ2-3, with 14 bases identical to TRBD2. V shed 5 bases and J 4 bases; nucleotides not matched to a gene: 5. The CDR3 consists of 16 residues. CDR1 and CDR2 from the germline V gene are SEHNR and FQNEAQ (reference sequence). DNA for the CDR3: TGTGCCAGCAGCCCCCGGACTAGCGGGAGGTCAGATACGCAGTATTTT. Encoded protein: CASSPRTSGRSDTQYF.

This chain uses TRBV20-1 with TRBJ2-1, with 8 bases lining up with TRBD2. CDR1 is DFQATT, CDR2 SNEGSKA, per germline (reference sequence). The CDR3 runs 16 residues. After removal of 5 bases from V and 4 bases from J, the junction contained 13 bases not matched to a gene. CDR3 amino acids: CSAAQVSGGRYNEQFF. The CDR3 region has the DNA TGCAGTGCTGCCCAGGTCAGCGGGGGTCGTTACAATGAGCAGTTCTTC.

This clonotype was counted ten times or more. This sequence joins TRBV18 and TRBJ2-6; D unclear. The V end lost 0 bases, the J end lost 4 bases, and 13 bases lay between the germline ends. Germline loops: CDR1 KGHSH, CDR2 LQKENI. This CDR3 is 17 amino acids long. The CDR3 bases are TGTGCCAGCTCACCACCGGCGGTGGGCTCGGGGGCCAACGTCCTGACTTTC. It is translated as CASSPPAVGSGANVLTF. The full variable domain, with the rest looked up from reference TRBV18 and TRBJ2-6, is NAGVMQNPRHLVRRRGQEARLRCSPMKGHSHVYWYRQLPEEGLKFMVYLQKENIIDESGMPKERFSAEFPKEGPSILRIQQVVRGDSAAYFCASSPPAVGSGANVLTFGAGSRLTVL.

The chain couples TRBV6-5 to TRBJ2-7; D is perhaps TRBD2 (6 bases). Trimming cost V 8 bases and J 2 bases, with 13 bases left between them. The CDR3 sequence is 13 residues long. The germline CDR1 and CDR2 sequences are MNHEY and SVGAGI. CDR3 sequence: CASGTSPPYEQYF. DNA of the CDR3: TGTGCCAGCGGCACTAGCCCTCCCTACGAGCAGTACTTC.

This clonotype turned up a few times. This sequence joins TRBV7-2 and TRBJ2-5; a weak D match, TRBD2 (6 bases). This CDR3 is 14 amino acids long. Germline lookup yields CDR1 SGHTA and CDR2 FQGNSA. Trimming removed 2 bases from V and 5 bases from J, with 12 bases in between. CDR3 sequence: CASSLNGRGETQYF. In nucleotides, the CDR3 is TGTGCCAGCAGCTTAAACGGGAGAGGGGAGACCCAGTACTTC.

This clonotype was picked up a small number of times. This sequence joins TRBV27 and TRBJ2-3, with D possibly TRBD1 on 6 matching bases. Trimming took off 2 bases at V and 2 bases at J, with 8 bases between the two ends. The CDR3 is made up of 14 amino acids. The V gene's germline CDR1 is MNHEY and CDR2 SMNVEV (reference sequence). The CDR3 nucleotides read TGTGCCAGCAGTTTACCAGGGGTCACAGATACGCAGTATTTT. Translation gives CASSLPGVTDTQYF.

This chain joins TRBV6-5 and TRBJ1-2; 7 nucleotides match TRBD1. This CDR3 is built from 15 residues. Per germline, CDR1 MNHEY and CDR2 SVGAGI. Trimming removed 8 bases from V and 7 bases from J; junction bases left unmatched: 16. The CDR3 is CASLGGGGASGGYTF. CDR3 DNA sequence: TGTGCCAGCCTTGGAGGAGGGGGCGCCTCCGGTGGCTACACCTTC.

At least ten counts were recorded for this clonotype. This chain links TRBV7-9 with TRBJ1-1; TRBD1 agrees at 7 bases. The J segment lost 4 bases and the V segment lost 5 bases, leaving 7 bases of the junction unmatched. The length of the CDR3 is 14 residues. From germline, CDR1 is SEHNR and CDR2 FQNEAQ (reference sequence). CDR3 bases: TGTGCCAGCAGCCCGGGGTCAGGGGGCACTGAAGCTTTCTTT. Translating gives CASSPGSGGTEAFF.

The sample holds a few counts of this clonotype. The chain employs TRBV6-5 and TRBJ1-2; 10 bases fit TRBD1. Looked up from germline, CDR1 is MNHEY and CDR2 is SVGAGI. With 6 bases clipped from V and 1 base from J, the junction kept 2 bases outside the gene matches. This CDR3 is 14 amino acids long. This CDR3 reads CASRTGGSNYGYTF. In DNA, the CDR3 is TGTGCCAGCAGGACAGGGGGCAGTAACTATGGCTACACCTTC.

At least ten counts were recorded for this clonotype. The V gene is TRBV12-3 or TRBV12-4, the J gene TRBJ2-2, with D perhaps TRBD1 (5 bases). The length of the CDR3 is 13 residues. Trimming shortened V by 5 bases and J by 10 bases, and 14 bases separated the two germline ends. The CDR3 reads CASSLDQGTELFF. The CDR3 nucleotides read TGTGCCAGCAGTCTAGACCAGGGTACGGAGCTGTTTTTT.

The CDR3, as DNA: TGCAGTGCTAGAAGGGCTAGCGGTGCCTACGAGCAGTACTTC. Its translation is CSARRASGAYEQYF. This sequence joins TRBV20-1 and TRBJ2-7, with TRBD2 matching 7 bases. Germline V gene sequence: CDR1 DFQATT, CDR2 SNEGSKA (reference sequence). The CDR3 has 14 residues. Trimming at V came to 2 bases and at J to 2 bases, leaving 6 bases not matched to a gene.

The chain links TRBV10-3 to TRBJ2-7; TRBD2 aligns across 11 bases. Per the germline V gene, CDR1 is ENHRY and CDR2 is SYGVKD. Trimming took 6 bases from V and 7 from J; bases not matched to a gene: 8. The CDR3 spans 14 residues. The CDR3 nucleotides are TGTGCCATCAGGCTTAGCGGGGGGGCTGGAGAGCAGTACTTC. Translating it yields CAIRLSGGAGEQYF.

This clonotype was observed at least ten times. The rearrangement links TRBV20-1 to TRBJ1-2; TRBD1 is a possible D gene (5 bases). CDR1 DFQATT and CDR2 SNEGSKA come from the germline V gene (reference sequence). With 3 bases removed from V and 2 bases from J, the gap between germline ends came to 10 bases. This CDR3 has 13 amino acids. In nucleotides, the CDR3 is TGCAGTGCTAGGGTGACAGCGAACTATGGCTACACCTTC. As protein: CSARVTANYGYTF.

The chain links TRBV4-1 to TRBJ2-3; 7 bases fit TRBD2. Trimming took 2 bases from V and 1 from J; bases not matched to a gene: 3. Looked up from germline, CDR1 is MGHRA and CDR2 is YSYEKL. The CDR3 consists of 15 residues. The CDR3 DNA is TGCGCCAGCAGCCAATCTAGCGGAGGCACAGATACGCAGTATTTT. It is translated as CASSQSSGGTDTQYF.

The chain carries TRBV12-3 or TRBV12-4 and TRBJ1-1; 7 nucleotides agree with TRBD1. This CDR3 comprises 13 residues. Trimming cost V 3 bases and J 5 bases; bases outside gene matches: 3. CDR3 in amino acids: CASSFQGVTEAFF. The CDR3 DNA reads TGTGCCAGCAGTTTCCAGGGGGTGACTGAAGCTTTCTTT.

This clonotype was observed at least ten times. The chain carries TRBV28 and TRBJ2-3, with 11 nucleotides matching TRBD2. The CDR3 runs 15 residues. Germline CDR1 is MDHEN and CDR2 is SYDVKM. The J segment lost 0 bases and the V segment lost 5 bases, leaving 1 base of the junction unmatched. The CDR3 loop reads CASSPSGRSTDTQYF. CDR3 in DNA: TGTGCCAGCAGTCCTAGCGGGAGGAGCACAGATACGCAGTATTTT.

In this sample, this clonotype turned up a few times. J is TRBJ1-2 and V is TRBV7-8; D ambiguous. Germline V gene sequence: CDR1 SGHVS, CDR2 FQNEAQ. V was pared by 5 bases and J by 6 bases, with 22 bases between. This CDR3 comprises 16 residues. CDR3 sequence: CASSPRIVARADGYTF. The CDR3 bases are TGTGCCAGCAGCCCTCGAATAGTCGCAAGGGCGGATGGCTACACCTTC.

This sequence joins TRBV6-6 and TRBJ1-1, with D perhaps matching TRBD1 (6 bases). The V and J ends lost 2 bases and 3 bases respectively, with 10 bases between them. This CDR3 has 14 residues. CDR1 is MNHNY and CDR2 is SVGAGI in the germline V gene (reference sequence). The CDR3 is CASSYGGADTEAFF. The CDR3 DNA follows: TGTGCCAGCAGTTACGGGGGGGCCGACACTGAAGCTTTCTTT.

Ten or more counts support this clonotype. The chain is built from TRBV27 and TRBJ2-1; 12 bases are a match to TRBD2. V trimming: 5 bases; J trimming: 10 bases; junction bases outside the gene matches: 9. Per germline, CDR1 MNHEY and CDR2 SMNVEV (reference sequence). The CDR3 sequence is 15 residues long. CDR3 amino acids: CASSARTSGVKEQFF. CDR3 in DNA: TGTGCCAGCAGTGCCCGGACTAGCGGGGTGAAGGAGCAGTTCTTC.

As regards this clonotype: Since no conserved phenylalanine or tryptophan closes the CDR3, a read error is the likely cause. The rearrangement links TRBV9 to TRBJ1-6; unclear D gene. The CDR3 loop spans 12 amino acids. V was pared by 4 bases and J by 7 bases, with 6 bases between. Germline V gives CDR1 SGDLS, CDR2 YYNGEE. This chain's CDR3 is CASSSSNSPLHL. In DNA form, the CDR3 reads TGTGCCAGCAGCTCGAGCAATTCACCCCTCCACCTT.

There are many counts of this clonotype. The genes are TRBV11-2 and TRBJ2-1; 13 nucleotides align to TRBD2. The CDR3 runs to 15 residues. Trimming removed 5 bases from V and 7 bases from J; junction bases left unmatched: 5. Per the germline V gene, CDR1 is SGHAT and CDR2 is FQNNGV. The CDR3 protein is CASSRGTSGINEQFF. The CDR3 DNA is TGTGCCAGCAGCCGGGGGACTAGCGGGATAAATGAGCAGTTCTTC.

The sample holds many counts of this clonotype. V and J are TRBV12-3 or TRBV12-4 and TRBJ1-5, with D perhaps TRBD1 (5 bases). CDR3 size: 13 residues. The germline V and J ends were trimmed by 5 bases and 1 base, with 6 bases remaining between them. The CDR3 DNA is TGTGCCAGCAGTCGGGACAGCAATCAGCCCCAGCATTTT. It codes for CASSRDSNQPQHF.

This clonotype was detected only a few times. The chain joins TRBV7-9 to TRBJ2-3; D uncertain. V lost 3 bases and J 1 base, leaving 11 bases between the germline ends. CDR1 is SEHNR, CDR2 FQNEAQ, per germline (reference sequence). CDR3 size: 15 residues. The CDR3 coding sequence is TGTGCCAGCAGCTTGGTCTCCGACGGCACAGATACGCAGTATTTT. Its protein product is CASSLVSDGTDTQYF.

This clonotype was seen many times. V gene TRBV27 combines with J gene TRBJ1-2, with 8 bases lining up with TRBD1. V shed 6 bases and J 1 base; nucleotides not matched to a gene: 7. The CDR3 totals 15 residues. Germline lookup yields CDR1 MNHEY and CDR2 SMNVEV (reference sequence). The CDR3 is CASRRDRSDNYGYTF. CDR3 bases: TGTGCCAGCAGGCGGGACAGGTCCGATAACTATGGCTACACCTTC.

For the CDR3, the DNA is TGTGCCAGTACTAGGACAGGGGGCGCGAGCGGCTACACCTTC. It codes for CASTRTGGASGYTF. The gene calls are TRBV19 and TRBJ1-2; the match to TRBD1 covers 11 bases. Germline trimming cut 7 bases from V and 8 bases from J; bases unmatched to any gene: 9. Germline assignment: CDR1 LNHDA and CDR2 SQIVND (reference sequence). The CDR3 totals 14 residues.

The chain joins TRBV5-6 to TRBJ1-5; TRBD1 matches 11 bases. There are 14 residues in the CDR3. The V gene's germline CDR1 is SGHDT and CDR2 YYEEEE. Losses at the gene ends were 4 bases for V and 9 bases for J; bases not matched to a gene: 6. The CDR3 sequence: CASSTGQGAGPQHF. CDR3 coding DNA: TGTGCCAGCAGCACTGGACAGGGGGCAGGGCCCCAGCATTTT.

J is TRBJ2-3 and V is TRBV12-3 or TRBV12-4; D is undetermined. CDR3 length: 13 amino acids. The V gene lost 7 bases and the J gene lost 3 bases, with 11 bases spanning the gap. The CDR3 DNA is TGTGCCAGCACCGAATACGGGACAGATACGCAGTATTTT. Encoded protein: CASTEYGTDTQYF.